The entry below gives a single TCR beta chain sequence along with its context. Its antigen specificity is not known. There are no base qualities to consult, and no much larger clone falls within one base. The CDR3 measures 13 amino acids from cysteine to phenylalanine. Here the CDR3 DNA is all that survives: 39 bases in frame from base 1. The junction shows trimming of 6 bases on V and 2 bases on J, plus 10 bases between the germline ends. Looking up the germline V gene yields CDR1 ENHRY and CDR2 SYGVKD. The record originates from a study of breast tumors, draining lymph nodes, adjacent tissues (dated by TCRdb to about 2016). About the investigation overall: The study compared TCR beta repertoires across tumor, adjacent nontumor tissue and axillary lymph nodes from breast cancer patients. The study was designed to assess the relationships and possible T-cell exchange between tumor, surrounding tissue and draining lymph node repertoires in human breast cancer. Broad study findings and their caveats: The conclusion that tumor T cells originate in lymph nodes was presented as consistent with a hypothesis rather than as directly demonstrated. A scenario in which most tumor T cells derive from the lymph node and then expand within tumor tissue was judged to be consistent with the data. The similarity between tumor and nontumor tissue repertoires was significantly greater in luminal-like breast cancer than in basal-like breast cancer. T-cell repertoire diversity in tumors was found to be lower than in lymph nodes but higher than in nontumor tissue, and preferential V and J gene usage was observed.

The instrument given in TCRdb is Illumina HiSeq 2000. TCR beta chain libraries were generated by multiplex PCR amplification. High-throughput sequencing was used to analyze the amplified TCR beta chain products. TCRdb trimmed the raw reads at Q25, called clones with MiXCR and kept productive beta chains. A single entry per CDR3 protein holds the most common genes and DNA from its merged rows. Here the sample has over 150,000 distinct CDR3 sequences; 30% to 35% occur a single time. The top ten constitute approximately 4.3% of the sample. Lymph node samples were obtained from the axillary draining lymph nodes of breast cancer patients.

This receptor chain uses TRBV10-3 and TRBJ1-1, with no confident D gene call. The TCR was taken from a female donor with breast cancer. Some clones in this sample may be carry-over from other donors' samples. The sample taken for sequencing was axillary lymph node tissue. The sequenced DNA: TGTGCCATCAGCCCCGGACTTAACACTGAAGCTTTCTTT. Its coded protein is CAISPGLNTEAFF.